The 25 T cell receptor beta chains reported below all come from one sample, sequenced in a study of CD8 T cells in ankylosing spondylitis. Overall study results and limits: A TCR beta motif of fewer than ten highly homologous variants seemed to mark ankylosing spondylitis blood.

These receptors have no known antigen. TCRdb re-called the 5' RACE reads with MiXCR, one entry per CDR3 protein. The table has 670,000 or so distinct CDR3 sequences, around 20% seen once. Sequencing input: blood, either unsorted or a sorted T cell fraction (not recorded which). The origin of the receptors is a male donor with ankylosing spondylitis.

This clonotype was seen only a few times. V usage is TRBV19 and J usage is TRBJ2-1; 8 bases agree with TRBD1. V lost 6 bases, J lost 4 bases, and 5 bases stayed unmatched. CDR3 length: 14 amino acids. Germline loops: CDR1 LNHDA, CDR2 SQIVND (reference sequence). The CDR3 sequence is CASRTTGVYNEQFF. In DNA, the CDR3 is TGTGCCAGTAGAACGACAGGGGTATACAATGAGCAGTTCTTC.

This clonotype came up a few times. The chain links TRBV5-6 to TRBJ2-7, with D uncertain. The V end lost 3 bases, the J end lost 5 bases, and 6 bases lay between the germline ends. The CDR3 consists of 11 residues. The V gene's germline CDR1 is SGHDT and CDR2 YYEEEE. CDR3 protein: CASSYGDEQYF. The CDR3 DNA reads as TGTGCCAGCAGCTATGGGGACGAGCAGTACTTC.

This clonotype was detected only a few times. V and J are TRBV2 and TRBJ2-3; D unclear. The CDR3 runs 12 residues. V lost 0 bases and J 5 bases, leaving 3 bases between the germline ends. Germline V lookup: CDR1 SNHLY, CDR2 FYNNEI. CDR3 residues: CASSEAEDTQYF. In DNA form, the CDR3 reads TGTGCCAGCAGTGAAGCAGAAGATACGCAGTATTTT.

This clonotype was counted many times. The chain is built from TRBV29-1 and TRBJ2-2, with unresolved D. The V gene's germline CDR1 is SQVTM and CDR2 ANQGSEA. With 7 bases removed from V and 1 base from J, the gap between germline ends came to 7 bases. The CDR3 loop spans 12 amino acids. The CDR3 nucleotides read TGCAGCGGCGGAAAGAACACCGGGGAGCTGTTTTTT. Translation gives CSGGKNTGELFF.

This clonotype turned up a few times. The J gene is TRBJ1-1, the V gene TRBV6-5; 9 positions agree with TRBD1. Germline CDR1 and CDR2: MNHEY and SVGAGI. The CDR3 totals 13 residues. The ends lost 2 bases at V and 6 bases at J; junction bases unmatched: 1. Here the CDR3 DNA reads TGTGCCAGCAGTTACGACAGGGGGTCTGAAGCTTTCTTT. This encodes CASSYDRGSEAFF.

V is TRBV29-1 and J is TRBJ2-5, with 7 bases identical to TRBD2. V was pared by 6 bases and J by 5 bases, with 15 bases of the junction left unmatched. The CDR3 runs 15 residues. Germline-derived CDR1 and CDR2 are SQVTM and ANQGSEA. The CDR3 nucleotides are TGCAGCGTGGGAGGGAGTGGGGTCCCACGGGAGACCCAGTACTTC. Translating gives CSVGGSGVPRETQYF.

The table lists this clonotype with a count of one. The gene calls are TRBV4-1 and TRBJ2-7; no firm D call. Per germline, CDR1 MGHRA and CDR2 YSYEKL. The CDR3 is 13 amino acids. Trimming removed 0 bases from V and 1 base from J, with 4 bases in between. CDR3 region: CASSQEVSYEQYF. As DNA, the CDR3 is TGCGCCAGCAGCCAAGAGGTTTCCTACGAGCAGTACTTC.

Written as DNA, the CDR3 is TGCGCCAGCAGCCCGGACAGGGGAATAGCTGACGGCTACACCTTC. Amino acids: CASSPDRGIADGYTF. V gene TRBV5-1 combines with J gene TRBJ1-2; 9 bases map to TRBD1. CDR1 SGHRS and CDR2 YFSETQ come from the germline V gene. The ends lost 4 bases at V and 8 bases at J; junction bases unmatched: 12. The CDR3 runs to 15 residues.

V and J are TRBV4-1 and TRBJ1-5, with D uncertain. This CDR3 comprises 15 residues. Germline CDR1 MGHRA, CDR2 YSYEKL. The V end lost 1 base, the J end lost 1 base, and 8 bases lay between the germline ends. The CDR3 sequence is CASSQVVGSNQPQHF. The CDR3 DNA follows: TGCGCCAGCAGCCAAGTAGTAGGGAGCAATCAGCCCCAGCATTTT.

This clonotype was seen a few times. The CDR3 loop is CASSQDWQRTENTEAFF. DNA for the CDR3: TGCGCCAGCAGCCAAGATTGGCAGAGGACAGAGAACACTGAAGCTTTCTTT. The rearrangement joins TRBV4-1 to TRBJ1-1; a weak D match, TRBD1 (6 bases). This CDR3 comprises 17 residues. CDR1 is MGHRA and CDR2 is YSYEKL in the germline V gene. V was pared by 0 bases and J by 1 base, with 15 bases between.

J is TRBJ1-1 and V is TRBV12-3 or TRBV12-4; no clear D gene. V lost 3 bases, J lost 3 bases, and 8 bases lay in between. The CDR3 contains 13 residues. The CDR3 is CASSFTPYTEAFF. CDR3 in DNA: TGTGCCAGCAGTTTCACCCCTTACACTGAAGCTTTCTTT.

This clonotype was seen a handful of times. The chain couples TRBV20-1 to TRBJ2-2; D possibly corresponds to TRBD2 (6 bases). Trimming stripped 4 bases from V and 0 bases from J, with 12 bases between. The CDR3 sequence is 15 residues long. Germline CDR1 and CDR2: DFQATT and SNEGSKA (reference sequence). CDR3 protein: CSAKTSGPNTGELFF. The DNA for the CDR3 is TGCAGTGCTAAAACGAGCGGGCCGAACACCGGGGAGCTGTTTTTT.

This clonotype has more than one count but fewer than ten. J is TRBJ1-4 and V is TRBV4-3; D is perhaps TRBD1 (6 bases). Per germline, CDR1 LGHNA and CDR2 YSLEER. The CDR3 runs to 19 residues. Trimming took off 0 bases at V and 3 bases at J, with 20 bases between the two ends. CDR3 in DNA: TGCGCCAGCAGCCAAGATGGAATGTGGATAGGGGGACCTAATGAAAAACTGTTTTTT. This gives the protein CASSQDGMWIGGPNEKLFF.

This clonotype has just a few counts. The CDR3, as DNA: TGTGCCAGCGCAGGCCTCGGGAAGAACACTGAAGCTTTCTTT. The encoded protein is CASAGLGKNTEAFF. V gene TRBV7-9 combines with J gene TRBJ1-1; D unresolved. V lost 8 bases and J lost 1, with 14 bases in between. Germline CDR1 reads SEHNR; CDR2 reads FQNEAQ (reference sequence). The CDR3 has 14 amino acids.

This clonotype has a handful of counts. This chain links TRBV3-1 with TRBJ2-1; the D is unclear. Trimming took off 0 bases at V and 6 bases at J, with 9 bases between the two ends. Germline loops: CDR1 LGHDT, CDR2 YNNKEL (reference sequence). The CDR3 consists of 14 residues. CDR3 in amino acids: CASSQEGWVNEQFF. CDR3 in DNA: TGTGCCAGCAGCCAAGAAGGATGGGTCAATGAGCAGTTCTTC.

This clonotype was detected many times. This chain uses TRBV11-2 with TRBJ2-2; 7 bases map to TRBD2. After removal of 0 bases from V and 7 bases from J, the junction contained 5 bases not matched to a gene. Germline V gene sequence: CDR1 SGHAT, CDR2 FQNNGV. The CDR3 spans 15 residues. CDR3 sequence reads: CASSLDRLADGELFF. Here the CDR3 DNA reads TGTGCCAGCAGCTTAGATCGACTAGCTGACGGGGAGCTGTTTTTT.

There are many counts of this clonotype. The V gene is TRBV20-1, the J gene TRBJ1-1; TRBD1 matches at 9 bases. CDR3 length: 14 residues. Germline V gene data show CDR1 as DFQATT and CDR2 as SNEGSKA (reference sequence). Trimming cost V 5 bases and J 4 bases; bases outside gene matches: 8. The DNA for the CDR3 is TGCAGTGCTCATAACAGGGGGCTGGGCACTGAAGCTTTCTTT. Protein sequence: CSAHNRGLGTEAFF.

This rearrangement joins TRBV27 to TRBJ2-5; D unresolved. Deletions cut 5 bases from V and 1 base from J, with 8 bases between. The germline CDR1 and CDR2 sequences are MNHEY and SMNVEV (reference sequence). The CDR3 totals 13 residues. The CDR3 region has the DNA TGTGCCAGCAGTAAAAGGGTCCAAGAGACCCAGTACTTC. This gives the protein CASSKRVQETQYF.

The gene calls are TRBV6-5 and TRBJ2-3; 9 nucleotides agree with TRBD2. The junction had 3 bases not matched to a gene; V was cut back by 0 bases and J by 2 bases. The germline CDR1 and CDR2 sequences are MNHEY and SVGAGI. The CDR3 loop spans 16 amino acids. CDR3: CASSYSTSGNTDTQYF. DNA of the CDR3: TGTGCCAGCAGTTACTCGACTAGCGGCAACACAGATACGCAGTATTTT.

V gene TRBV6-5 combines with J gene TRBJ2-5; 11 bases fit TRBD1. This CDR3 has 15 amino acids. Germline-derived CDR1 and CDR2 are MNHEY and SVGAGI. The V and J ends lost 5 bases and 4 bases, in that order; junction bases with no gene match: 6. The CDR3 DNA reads TGTGCCAGCAGTACTACCGGGACAGGGGGAGAGACCCAGTACTTC. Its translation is CASSTTGTGGETQYF.

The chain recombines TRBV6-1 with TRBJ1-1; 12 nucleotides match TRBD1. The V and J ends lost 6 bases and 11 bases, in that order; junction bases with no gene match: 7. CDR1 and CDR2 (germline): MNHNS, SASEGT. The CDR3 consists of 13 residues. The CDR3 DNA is TGTGCCAGCAGAGAACCCGGGACAGGGGGCGCTTTCTTT. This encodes CASREPGTGGAFF.

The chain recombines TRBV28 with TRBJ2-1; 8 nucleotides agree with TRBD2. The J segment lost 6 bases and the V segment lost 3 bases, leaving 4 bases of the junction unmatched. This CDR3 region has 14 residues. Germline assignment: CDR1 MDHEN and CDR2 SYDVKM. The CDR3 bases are TGTGCCAGCAGTTTGGGACTAGTCGCCAATGAGCAGTTCTTC. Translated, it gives CASSLGLVANEQFF.

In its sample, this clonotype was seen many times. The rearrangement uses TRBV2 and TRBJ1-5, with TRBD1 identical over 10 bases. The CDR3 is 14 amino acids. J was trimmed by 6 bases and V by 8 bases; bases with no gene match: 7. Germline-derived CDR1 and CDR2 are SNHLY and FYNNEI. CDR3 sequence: CASWSGQGFQPQHF. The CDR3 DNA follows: TGTGCCAGCTGGTCGGGACAGGGGTTTCAGCCCCAGCATTTT.

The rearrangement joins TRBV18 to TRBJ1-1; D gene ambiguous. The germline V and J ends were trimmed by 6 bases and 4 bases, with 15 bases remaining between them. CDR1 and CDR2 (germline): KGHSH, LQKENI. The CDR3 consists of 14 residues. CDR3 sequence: CASSPNTGVTEAFF. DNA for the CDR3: TGTGCCAGCTCTCCAAACACCGGGGTCACTGAAGCTTTCTTT.

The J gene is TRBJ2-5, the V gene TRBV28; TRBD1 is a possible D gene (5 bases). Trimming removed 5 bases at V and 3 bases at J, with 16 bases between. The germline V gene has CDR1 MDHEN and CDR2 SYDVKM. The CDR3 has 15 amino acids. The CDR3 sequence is CASSLPRRGKETQYF. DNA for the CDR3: TGTGCCAGCAGTCTCCCCCGTAGGGGTAAAGAGACCCAGTACTTC. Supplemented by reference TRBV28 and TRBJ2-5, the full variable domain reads DVKVTQSSRYLVKRTGEKVFLECVQDMDHENMFWYRQDPGLGLRLIYFSYDVKMKEKGDIPEGYSVSREKKERFSLILESASTNQTSMYLCASSLPRRGKETQYFGPGTRLLVL.